This entry lists 12 T cell receptor beta chains sequenced from one sample in a study of CD8 T cells in ankylosing spondylitis. A single record per CDR3 protein comes from TCRdb applying MiXCR to the 5' RACE reads. The sample comprises 250,000 or so distinct CDR3 sequences, about 24% of which are singletons, and around 0.64% rests with the top ten. The sample was blood, either unsorted or a sorted T cell fraction (not recorded which). The receptors were sampled from a male donor with ankylosing spondylitis or in good health (not recorded which).

J is TRBJ2-7 and V is TRBV20-1; TRBD1 matches 7 bases. J gave up 4 bases and V 5 bases, and 11 bases lay outside the gene matches. Germline lookup yields CDR1 DFQATT and CDR2 SNEGSKA (reference sequence). The CDR3 extends over 14 amino acids. The CDR3 DNA reads as TGCAGTGCTCCTACCGGGACAGACCCTTACGAGCAGTACTTC. It translates to CSAPTGTDPYEQYF.

The genes are TRBV20-1 and TRBJ1-3; maybe TRBD1 (5 bases). Germline V gene lookup returns CDR1 DFQATT and CDR2 SNEGSKA (reference sequence). The V end lost 1 base, the J end lost 4 bases, and 5 bases lay between the germline ends. The CDR3 loop spans 12 amino acids. This CDR3 is CSARAGGNTIYF. CDR3 in DNA: TGCAGTGCTAGAGCAGGGGGAAACACCATATATTTT.

The rearrangement joins TRBV7-9 to TRBJ2-1; D gene ambiguous. Germline V lookup: CDR1 SEHNR, CDR2 FQNEAQ (reference sequence). The CDR3 runs 16 residues. Trimming stripped 7 bases from V and 0 bases from J, with 16 bases between. The CDR3, as DNA: TGTGCCAGCACCCGTGCAGGCGGAATCTCCTACAATGAGCAGTTCTTC. Its translation: CASTRAGGISYNEQFF.

This clonotype appeared a few times. The gene calls are TRBV20-1 and TRBJ2-5; a possible D gene is TRBD2 (6 bases). The V and J ends lost 6 bases and 0 bases respectively, with 14 bases between them. Germline CDR1 and CDR2: DFQATT and SNEGSKA (reference sequence). This CDR3 spans 14 amino acids. The CDR3 nucleotides read TGCAGTGCGAGGTTGGGGGGTTACCAAGAGACCCAGTACTTC. Residues: CSARLGGYQETQYF.

V gene TRBV28 combines with J gene TRBJ2-5; D perhaps matches TRBD1 (6 bases). The V gene's germline CDR1 is MDHEN and CDR2 SYDVKM. The CDR3 consists of 12 residues. V lost 7 bases, J lost 5 bases, and 11 bases lay in between. The CDR3 sequence: CASKQGSETQYF. As DNA, the CDR3 is TGTGCCAGCAAACAGGGTTCCGAGACCCAGTACTTC.

This clonotype was counted at least ten times. This chain uses TRBV5-1 with TRBJ1-2, with 7 nucleotides matching TRBD1. The CDR3 extends over 12 amino acids. Germline trimming cut 2 bases from V and 7 bases from J; bases unmatched to any gene: 2. CDR1 and CDR2 (germline): SGHRS, YFSETQ. CDR3 nucleotide sequence: TGCGCCAGCAGCTTACAGGGGTTTGGCTACACCTTC. Translated: CASSLQGFGYTF.

The table lists this clonotype with many counts. V usage is TRBV29-1 and J usage is TRBJ1-2; no clear D gene. This CDR3 has 12 amino acids. The V and J ends lost 0 bases and 14 bases respectively, with 16 bases between them. Germline values: CDR1 SQVTM, CDR2 ANQGSEA. The CDR3: CSVEDGESRGTF. The CDR3, as DNA: TGCAGCGTTGAAGACGGGGAGAGCCGTGGGACCTTC.

This clonotype occurred many times. This sequence joins TRBV28 and TRBJ2-7; a weak D match, TRBD1 (6 bases). Trimming removed 6 bases from V and 0 bases from J, with 12 bases in between. CDR3 length equals 14 residues. CDR1 and CDR2 (germline): MDHEN, SYDVKM. The CDR3 coding sequence is TGTGCCAGCAGCCCTGGGGGCAACTCCTACGAGCAGTACTTC. This codes for CASSPGGNSYEQYF.

This clonotype has more than one count but fewer than ten. The chain carries TRBV12-3 or TRBV12-4 and TRBJ2-7; 8 positions agree with TRBD2. The CDR3 extends over 15 amino acids. J was trimmed by 0 bases and V by 3 bases; bases with no gene match: 4. The CDR3 loop is CASSFGGGRSYEQYF. The CDR3, as DNA: TGTGCCAGCAGTTTTGGCGGGGGGCGCTCCTACGAGCAGTACTTC.

This clonotype was picked up a small number of times. This chain connects TRBV4-2 to TRBJ1-1; no firm D call. This CDR3 is built from 11 residues. Trimming cost V 8 bases and J 3 bases, with 7 bases left between them. CDR1 is LGHNA, CDR2 YNFKEQ, per germline. CDR3 amino acids: CASGMDTEAFF. DNA for the CDR3: TGTGCCAGCGGAATGGACACTGAAGCTTTCTTT.

This clonotype was counted between two and nine times. The rearrangement uses TRBV20-1 and TRBJ2-7; 10 nucleotides agree with TRBD2. The CDR3 consists of 14 residues. Trimming at V came to 5 bases and at J to 3 bases, leaving 7 bases not matched to a gene. CDR1 DFQATT and CDR2 SNEGSKA come from the germline V gene (reference sequence). CDR3 DNA sequence: TGCAGTGCTGGCGAGCGGGGGGGCCGCTACGAGCAGTACTTC. Its protein product is CSAGERGGRYEQYF.

Ten or more counts support this clonotype. The CDR3 sequence is CSARVPGNSGNTIYF. The CDR3 nucleotides read TGCAGTGCTAGAGTGCCAGGAAACTCTGGAAACACCATATATTTT. The V call is TRBV20-1, the J call TRBJ1-3, with D hard to call. The CDR3 covers 15 residues. Germline lookup yields CDR1 DFQATT and CDR2 SNEGSKA (reference sequence). V dropped 1 base and J dropped 0 bases, with 10 bases sitting between them.